The 30 T cell receptor beta chains given below trace back to one sample, sequenced in a study of blood T cell repertoires in COVID-19. The assay was immunoSEQ multiplex PCR, and TCRdb's table has in-frame clones only and misses some. The repertoire holds about 80,000 clones, with roughly four fifths as singletons. The specimen was peripheral blood. These receptors originate from a woman aged 65 to 85 with acute or convalescent COVID-19.

The chain uses TRBV5-5 and TRBJ2-1; no clear D. Germline V lookup: CDR1 SGHKS, CDR2 YYEKEE (reference sequence). The CDR3 has 12 residues. The ends were cut back, 4 bases at V and 5 bases at J, with 7 bases in the middle. The CDR3 here is CASSVWHNEQFF. The CDR3 DNA follows: TGTGCCAGCAGCGTCTGGCACAATGAGCAGTTCTTC.

This chain uses TRBV10-2 with TRBJ1-6; tentative D call: TRBD1 (6 bases). Germline V gene lookup returns CDR1 WSHSY and CDR2 SAAADI. The V and J ends lost 6 bases and 8 bases respectively, with 14 bases between them. This CDR3 has 14 amino acids. In DNA, the CDR3 is TGCGCCAGCAGCTTTGACGAGGGGGATTCACCCCTCCACTTT. This codes for CASSFDEGDSPLHF.

The V gene is TRBV7-2, the J gene TRBJ2-3; maybe TRBD1 (5 bases). CDR1 and CDR2 from the germline V gene are SGHTA and FQGNSA. Trimming took 5 bases from V and 5 from J, leaving 29 bases between them. The CDR3 runs to 19 residues. CDR3 loop: CASSASPAYRGVTRDTQYF. As DNA, the CDR3 is TGTGCCAGCAGCGCAAGTCCCGCATATAGGGGCGTCACGCGAGATACGCAGTATTTT.

J is TRBJ2-4 and V is TRBV2; D unresolved. Germline V lookup: CDR1 SNHLY, CDR2 FYNNEI. The CDR3 loop spans 15 amino acids. The V end lost 4 bases, the J end lost 3 bases, and 13 bases lay between the germline ends. For the CDR3, the DNA is TGTGCCAGCAGTGCCCACCCCAGCGACAAAAACATTCAGTACTTC. Protein sequence: CASSAHPSDKNIQYF.

The chain joins TRBV7-9 to TRBJ2-1; no clear D gene. Between the trimmed V and J ends, which lost 3 bases and 2 bases, there was a span of 11 bases. There are 15 residues in the CDR3. Germline CDR1 is SEHNR and CDR2 is FQNEAQ (reference sequence). The CDR3 DNA is TGTGCCAGCAGCTTTGGGCAGAAAGCCTACAATGAGCAGTTCTTC. This gives the protein CASSFGQKAYNEQFF.

This chain uses TRBV19 with TRBJ1-2; D call uncertain. Germline lookup yields CDR1 LNHDA and CDR2 SQIVND (reference sequence). This CDR3 contains 13 residues. V lost 9 bases, J lost 4 bases, and 15 bases lay in between. CDR3 bases: TGTGCCAGCGCGGAACGGCTAAGCTATGGCTACACCTTC. Amino acids: CASAERLSYGYTF.

This clone was seen a handful of times. The chain has TRBV7-8 and TRBJ1-1, with a weak D call TRBD1 (6 bases). Germline CDR1 reads SGHVS; CDR2 reads FQNEAQ. The length of the CDR3 is 16 residues. Trimming took 2 bases from V and 0 from J, leaving 13 bases between them. Written as DNA, the CDR3 is TGTGCCAGCAGCTTATTACAGGGTGGGATGAACACTGAAGCTTTCTTT. Protein sequence: CASSLLQGGMNTEAFF.

The J gene is TRBJ2-1, the V gene TRBV5-1; the D is unclear. V lost 4 bases to trimming and J lost 5 bases, with 13 bases between them. The CDR3 extends over 14 amino acids. From germline, CDR1 is SGHRS and CDR2 YFSETQ. The CDR3 bases are TGCGCCAGCAGCCCGTACCCCGGTCACAATGAGCAGTTCTTC. As protein: CASSPYPGHNEQFF.

V is TRBV19 and J is TRBJ1-1, with TRBD1 as a possible D gene (6 bases). V was shortened by 8 bases and J by 11 bases, with 18 bases between the two germline ends. This CDR3 region has 12 residues. Per the germline V gene, CDR1 is LNHDA and CDR2 is SQIVND (reference sequence). CDR3 in amino acids: CASGLHWGHAFF. CDR3 nucleotide sequence: TGTGCCAGTGGACTCCATTGGGGGCACGCTTTCTTT.

This chain links TRBV29-1 with TRBJ2-5; 10 nucleotides line up with TRBD2. This CDR3 spans 13 amino acids. Trimming removed 5 bases from V and 4 bases from J; junction bases left unmatched: 4. Germline loops: CDR1 SQVTM, CDR2 ANQGSEA. The CDR3 DNA reads TGCAGCGTTTCGGTAGCGGGAGGAGAGACCCAGTACTTC. It specifies CSVSVAGGETQYF.

The chain combines TRBV7-2 with TRBJ1-3; TRBD1 matches 7 bases. Germline CDR1 reads SGHTA; CDR2 reads FQGNSA. The ends lost 8 bases at V and 2 bases at J; junction bases unmatched: 0. The CDR3 is 12 residues long. The CDR3 is CASGTAGNTIYF. The CDR3 nucleotides are TGTGCCAGCGGGACAGCTGGAAACACCATATATTTT.

The sample holds one count of this clone. The chain carries TRBV30 and TRBJ2-1; 7 positions agree with TRBD2. CDR1 is GTSNPN and CDR2 is SVGIG in the germline V gene (reference sequence). The ends lost 4 bases at V and 7 bases at J; junction bases unmatched: 7. The CDR3 runs 13 residues. This CDR3 reads CAWNTGAGNEQFF. In DNA form, the CDR3 reads TGTGCCTGGAATACGGGAGCGGGAAATGAGCAGTTCTTC.

The V gene is TRBV5-1, the J gene TRBJ2-1; 9 bases are shared with TRBD2. The CDR3 is 17 amino acids. Germline CDR1 and CDR2: SGHRS and YFSETQ. The junction had 4 bases not matched to a gene; V was cut back by 0 bases and J by 0 bases. The CDR3 DNA sequence: TGCGCCAGCAGCTTGGTTCGCGGGAGGGACTCCTACAATGAGCAGTTCTTC. It specifies CASSLVRGRDSYNEQFF.

The CDR3 nucleotides read TGTGCCAGCCAAACTCAGTTGGGGGCGCGCAATCAGCCCCAGCATTTT. Protein sequence: CASQTQLGARNQPQHF. The chain joins TRBV5-5 to TRBJ1-5; D might be TRBD1 (6 bases). Germline CDR1 is SGHKS and CDR2 is YYEKEE (reference sequence). Between the trimmed V and J ends, which lost 7 bases and 2 bases, there was a span of 19 bases. The CDR3 is 16 residues long.

This clone was seen once. The rearrangement uses TRBV7-9 and TRBJ1-1, with TRBD1 as a possible D gene (6 bases). This CDR3 is built from 16 residues. Germline CDR1 reads SEHNR; CDR2 reads FQNEAQ (reference sequence). V lost 1 base, J lost 4 bases, and 16 bases lay in between. This CDR3 is CASSLVLRGLGTEAFF. CDR3 DNA: TGTGCCAGCAGCTTAGTACTCAGGGGATTAGGCACTGAAGCTTTCTTT. Full variable domain (outside the CDR3, taken from reference TRBV7-9 and TRBJ1-1): DTGVSQNPRHKITKRGQNVTFRCDPISEHNRLYWYRQTLGQGPEFLTYFQNEAQLEKSRLLSDRFSAERPKGSFSTLEIQRTEQGDSAMYLCASSLVLRGLGTEAFFGQGTRLTVV.

The chain has TRBV5-6 and TRBJ2-7; TRBD1 matches 8 bases. J lost 3 bases, V lost 2 bases, and 13 bases had no gene match. The V gene's germline CDR1 is SGHDT and CDR2 YYEEEE. The CDR3 contains 17 residues. CDR3: CASSFGFWNRGNYEQYF. The DNA of the CDR3 is TGTGCCAGCAGCTTTGGTTTTTGGAACAGGGGGAACTACGAGCAGTACTTC. The full variable domain, in which reference TRBV5-6 and TRBJ2-7 provide the parts outside the CDR3, is DAGVTQSPTHLIKTRGQQVTLRCSPKSGHDTVSWYQQALGQGPQFIFQYYEEEERQRGNFPDRFSGHQFPNYSSELNVNALLLGDSALYLCASSFGFWNRGNYEQYFGPGTRLTVT.

This chain uses TRBV21-1 with TRBJ1-1; the DNA was not used to check the table's D call, TRBD1. TRBV21-1 is described as a pseudogene. This CDR3 is 18 amino acids long. CDR3 sequence: CASSIVPGQTIMNTEAFF. The CDR3 DNA follows: TGTGCCAGCAGCATCGTCCCGGGACAGACGATCATGAACACTGAAGCTTTCTTT.

As DNA, the CDR3 is TGCGCCAGCAGCTTGGAACCTAGCGGGATTGGTGATACGCAGTATTTT. Encoded protein: CASSLEPSGIGDTQYF. V gene TRBV5-1 combines with J gene TRBJ2-3; 9 nucleotides align to TRBD2. This CDR3 region has 16 residues. Looked up from germline, CDR1 is SGHRS and CDR2 is YFSETQ. V was clipped by 0 bases and J by 6 bases; unmatched bases: 8.

The chain couples TRBV30 to TRBJ2-5, with D possibly matching TRBD2 (6 bases). Deletions cut 0 bases from V and 1 base from J, with 12 bases between. CDR3 size: 15 residues. The germline gives CDR1 GTSNPN, CDR2 SVGIG (reference sequence). This chain's CDR3 is CAWSVLGTLQETQYF. As DNA, the CDR3 is TGTGCCTGGAGTGTATTGGGGACTCTCCAAGAGACCCAGTACTTC.

This rearrangement joins TRBV7-8 to TRBJ2-1; weak D call: TRBD2 (6 bases). The V end was cut by 5 bases, the J end by 3 bases, with 11 bases between. Germline loops: CDR1 SGHVS, CDR2 FQNEAQ. The CDR3 is made up of 14 amino acids. CDR3 sequence reads: CASSLRLGYNEQFF. The CDR3, as DNA: TGTGCCAGCAGCCTACGACTAGGCTACAATGAGCAGTTCTTC.

This clone was detected a few times. J is TRBJ2-3 and V is TRBV7-3; unclear D gene. The CDR3 has 11 residues. Germline lookup yields CDR1 SGHTA and CDR2 FQGTGA. V was trimmed by 6 bases and J by 2 bases, leaving 3 bases between them. For the CDR3, the DNA is TGTGCCAGCAGTCTCACAGATACGCAGTATTTT. As protein: CASSLTDTQYF.

V and J are TRBV5-4 and TRBJ2-7, with 10 positions matching TRBD1. Germline V gives CDR1 SGHNT, CDR2 YYREEE (reference sequence). V lost 4 bases and J lost 0; bases outside the gene matches: 4. The CDR3 has 15 residues. The CDR3 DNA reads TGTGCCAGCAGCCCTAGGACAGGGGGCTCCTACGAGCAGTACTTC. Amino acid sequence: CASSPRTGGSYEQYF.

The chain recombines TRBV7-9 with TRBJ1-1, with D unclear. This CDR3 has 14 residues. Trimming removed 3 bases at V and 1 base at J, with 9 bases between. The germline gives CDR1 SEHNR, CDR2 FQNEAQ (reference sequence). The CDR3 coding sequence is TGTGCCAGCAGCTTTGCGGCGGAGAACACTGAAGCTTTCTTT. Its protein is CASSFAAENTEAFF.

This clone was counted a few times. J is TRBJ1-5 and V is TRBV23-1, with 8 nucleotides matching TRBD1. TRBV23-1 is labeled an ORF, and its function is uncertain. V was clipped by 7 bases and J by 0 bases; unmatched bases: 14. The CDR3 covers 18 residues. The CDR3 bases are TGCGCCAGCATCGGGACAGGTATTCTATTTTATAGCAATCAGCCCCAGCATTTT. Translating it yields CASIGTGILFYSNQPQHF.

The rearrangement links TRBV15 to TRBJ1-4, with unresolved D. The ends were cut back, 7 bases at V and 3 bases at J, with 12 bases in the middle. The CDR3 runs to 14 residues. Germline CDR1 LNHNV, CDR2 YYDKDF (reference sequence). The CDR3 DNA sequence: TGTGCCACCACGAAAGACAATTCTAATGAAAAACTGTTTTTT. Translated: CATTKDNSNEKLFF.

The chain carries TRBV13 and TRBJ2-7, with 14 bases matching TRBD2. V shed 6 bases and J 4 bases; nucleotides not matched to a gene: 11. This CDR3 comprises 17 residues. The germline gives CDR1 PRHDT, CDR2 FYEKMQ (reference sequence). CDR3 DNA: TGTGCCAGCAGATACGGGACTAGCGGGGGAAAGACTTACGAGCAGTACTTC. Its protein product is CASRYGTSGGKTYEQYF.

This rearrangement joins TRBV7-9 to TRBJ2-1; a possible D gene is TRBD1 (5 bases). Deletions cut 4 bases from V and 8 bases from J, with 18 bases between. Germline-derived CDR1 and CDR2 are SEHNR and FQNEAQ (reference sequence). The CDR3 is 15 amino acids. CDR3 DNA: TGTGCCAGCAGCTCCGATGGTGCAGGGTCCCATGAGCAGTTCTTC. Translating gives CASSSDGAGSHEQFF.

The genes are TRBV24-1 and TRBJ1-2; no definite D call. Germline values: CDR1 KGHDR, CDR2 SFDVKD. This CDR3 has 11 amino acids. V dropped 4 bases and J dropped 6 bases, with 5 bases sitting between them. The CDR3 loop reads CATSDADGYTF. CDR3 coding DNA: TGTGCCACCAGTGACGCGGATGGCTACACCTTC.

The rearrangement links TRBV5-1 to TRBJ2-5; a weak D match, TRBD2 (6 bases). CDR3 length equals 13 residues. V shed 6 bases and J shed 1 base, with 10 bases lying between them. The germline V gene has CDR1 SGHRS and CDR2 YFSETQ. CDR3 amino acids: CASMVGGQETQYF. The CDR3 coding sequence is TGCGCCAGCATGGTCGGGGGCCAAGAGACCCAGTACTTC. The variable domain in full, with the rest retrieved from reference TRBV5-1 and TRBJ2-5, is KAGVTQTPRYLIKTRGQQVTLSCSPISGHRSVSWYQQTPGQGLQFLFEYFSETQRNKGNFPGRFSGRQFSNSRSEMNVSTLELGDSALYLCASMVGGQETQYFGPGTRLLVL.

This chain joins TRBV7-2 and TRBJ2-1, with TRBD2 as a possible D gene (5 bases). The CDR3 is made up of 15 amino acids. Trimming took 3 bases from V and 1 from J, leaving 10 bases between them. Germline CDR1 and CDR2: SGHTA and FQGNSA. The chain's CDR3 is CASSFTSGSYNEQFF. The CDR3 nucleotides are TGTGCCAGCAGCTTTACGAGCGGATCCTACAATGAGCAGTTCTTC. Together with reference TRBV7-2 and TRBJ2-1, the CDR3 gives the full variable domain: GAGVSQSPSNKVTEKGKDVELRCDPISGHTALYWYRQSLGQGLEFLIYFQGNSAPDKSGLPSDRFSAERTGGSVSTLTIQRTQQEDSAVYLCASSFTSGSYNEQFFGPGTRLTVL.